This TCR beta chain was recorded in a study of cytomegalovirus exposure and HLA in healthy donors. Whole-study findings and limits: It was reportedly the case that the classifier diagnosed cytomegalovirus status with high specificity and sensitivity.

A note on this clone: The antigen is undetermined.

Clones were read by immunoSEQ multiplex PCR, and TCRdb kept only the in-frame ones, dropping some. The table records a few hundred thousand clones, about 90% of them present only once. Sequencing was performed on PBMCs. This clonotype was obtained from a woman aged 18-30 years in good health and CMV-seronegative.

The CDR3 nucleotides read TGTGCCAGCAGTTTAGAGCATCCGAACACCGGGGAGCTGTTTTTT. This gives the protein CASSLEHPNTGELFF. The V call is TRBV27, the J call TRBJ2-2, with D unresolved. V lost 2 bases and J lost 0, with 7 bases in between. The length of the CDR3 is 15 residues. Germline V CDR1 and CDR2: MNHEY, SMNVEV (reference sequence).